This entry is about one T cell receptor beta chain. Antigen unknown. Genes and germline are mouse. The read gets to within 4 residues of the CDR3 end, and the germline J gene fills in the rest. The germline CDR1 and CDR2 sequences are LGHNA and YNLKQL (reference sequence). CDR3 length: 16 amino acids. The junction had 5 bases not matched to a gene; V was cut back by 0 bases and J by 6 bases. The data were obtained in a study of CD8+ T cells in alopecia areata. For the study at large: The authors grafted skin from roughly 6-12-month-old C3H/HeJ donors with spontaneous alopecia onto roughly 6-11-week-old female C3H/HeJ mice.

Study-wide findings and caveats: There were also resident alphabeta T cells of normal skin sequenced in scalp samples. Shared TCR sequences were less clear between patients than in mice, possibly partly from HLA diversity. Normal scalp showed lower clonality than lesional scalp, especially alopecia totalis/universalis.

The study sorted pooled cutaneous lymph node cells by CD4, CD8alpha, NKG2D, NKG2ACE and other markers. Extraction and reverse transcription of RNA yielded cDNA as the sequencing template. Clones were read by immunoSEQ multiplex PCR, and TCRdb kept only the in-frame ones, dropping some. Recorded here are about 270,000 clones, none singletons. This receptor was taken from a C3H/HeJ mouse with alopecia areata. This strain's MHC haplotype is H2-k. Input material: CD4+ T cells sorted from a lymph node. This chain connects TRBV5 to TRBJ2-2; TRBD1 aligns across 9 bases. CDR3 sequence: CASSQEPQGAPGQLYF. CDR3 DNA, as far as it was read: TGTGCCAGCAGCCAAGAACCACAGGGGGCCCCCGGG.